Listed below are T cell receptor beta chains from one sample, sequenced in a study of blood T cell repertoires in COVID-19. Data came from immunoSEQ multiplex PCR; TCRdb stores just in-frame clones and leaves some out. The sample lists some 99,000 clones, 75% to 90% seen once, with less than 1.5% in the top ten. Sequenced material: peripheral blood. All receptors derive from a human donor in a cohort sampled during active COVID-19. Both conserved end residues are part of each CDR3. The order of the fields is V gene, clone size, D gene, J gene, CDR3 protein, CDR3 DNA. A D gene is named only where the DNA matches it firmly. Size is stated for part of the rows, as once, few or many counts, or as a class when the clone is expanded.

v_gene: TRBV14; abundance: -; d_gene: -; j_gene: TRBJ1-3; CDR3aa: CASSLDRTSGNTIYF; CDR3nt: TGTGCCAGCAGCCTTGACAGGACCTCTGGAAACACCATATATTTT
v_gene: TRBV28; abundance: -; d_gene: -; j_gene: TRBJ2-3; CDR3aa: CASTTFGDTQYF; CDR3nt: TGTGCCAGCACAACATTTGGAGATACGCAGTATTTT
v_gene: TRBV19; abundance: few; d_gene: -; j_gene: TRBJ1-1; CDR3aa: CASSIAQYTEAFF; CDR3nt: TGTGCCAGTAGTATAGCACAGTACACTGAAGCTTTCTTT
v_gene: TRBV23-1; abundance: -; d_gene: TRBD1; j_gene: TRBJ2-2; CDR3aa: CASSQSRVRGQGRINTGELFF; CDR3nt: TGCGCCAGCAGTCAATCCAGAGTTCGGGGACAGGGACGGATCAACACCGGGGAGCTGTTTTTT
v_gene: TRBV25-1; abundance: -; d_gene: TRBD1; j_gene: TRBJ1-1; CDR3aa: CASSEFRTGKDTEAFF; CDR3nt: TGTGCCAGCAGTGAATTTAGGACAGGCAAAGACACTGAAGCTTTCTTT
v_gene: TRBV5-4; abundance: once; d_gene: -; j_gene: TRBJ2-5; CDR3aa: CASSRSQETQYF; CDR3nt: TGTGCCAGCAGTCGGAGCCAAGAGACCCAGTACTTC
v_gene: TRBV7-9; abundance: -; d_gene: -; j_gene: TRBJ1-1; CDR3aa: CASSLDRRYMNTEAFF; CDR3nt: TGTGCCAGCAGCTTAGACCGCAGATATATGAACACTGAAGCTTTCTTT
v_gene: TRBV7-2; abundance: once; d_gene: TRBD1; j_gene: TRBJ2-1; CDR3aa: CASSRLGQGGEQFF; CDR3nt: TGTGCCAGCAGCCGCCTCGGACAGGGAGGTGAGCAGTTCTTC
v_gene: TRBV5-5; abundance: -; d_gene: -; j_gene: TRBJ1-2; CDR3aa: CASGLLWTATYGYTF; CDR3nt: TGTGCCAGCGGCCTACTATGGACAGCAACATATGGCTACACCTTC
v_gene: TRBV7-2; abundance: -; d_gene: -; j_gene: TRBJ2-1; CDR3aa: CASSLFLNSNNEQFF; CDR3nt: TGTGCCAGCAGCTTATTTCTGAACTCGAACAATGAGCAGTTCTTC
v_gene: TRBV4-1; abundance: -; d_gene: TRBD2; j_gene: TRBJ2-2; CDR3aa: CASSQDRGLAGGNTGELFF; CDR3nt: TGCGCCAGCAGCCAAGATAGGGGACTAGCGGGGGGGAACACCGGGGAGCTGTTTTTT
v_gene: TRBV18; abundance: -; d_gene: TRBD1; j_gene: TRBJ1-1; CDR3aa: CASSTDRGTEAFF; CDR3nt: TGTGCCAGCTCAACCGACAGGGGAACTGAAGCTTTCTTT
v_gene: TRBV6-2/TRBV6-3; abundance: -; d_gene: -; j_gene: TRBJ1-2; CDR3aa: CASSYADSRRGYTF; CDR3nt: TGTGCCAGCAGTTACGCAGACAGCCGGCGCGGCTACACCTTC
v_gene: TRBV6-4; abundance: -; d_gene: -; j_gene: TRBJ2-1; CDR3aa: CASSEDSPFNEQFF; CDR3nt: TGTGCCAGCAGTGAGGACAGCCCTTTCAATGAGCAGTTCTTC
v_gene: TRBV15; abundance: -; d_gene: -; j_gene: TRBJ1-4; CDR3aa: CATSREATVPRLFF; CDR3nt: TGTGCCACCAGCAGAGAAGCCACAGTACCTCGACTGTTTTTT
v_gene: TRBV11-2; abundance: few; d_gene: TRBD2; j_gene: TRBJ2-2; CDR3aa: CASSITGTRKGGELFF; CDR3nt: TGTGCCAGCAGCATAACCGGGACTAGGAAGGGCGGGGAGCTGTTTTTT
v_gene: TRBV7-3; abundance: -; d_gene: -; j_gene: TRBJ2-1; CDR3aa: CASSLLGGIGYNEQFF; CDR3nt: TGTGCCAGCAGCTTATTAGGCGGGATTGGGTACAATGAGCAGTTCTTC
v_gene: TRBV7-3; abundance: -; d_gene: TRBD2; j_gene: TRBJ2-2; CDR3aa: CASSLGLAGGVREGAGELFF; CDR3nt: TGTGCCAGCAGCTTAGGACTAGCGGGAGGTGTGAGAGAGGGCGCCGGGGAGCTGTTTTTT
v_gene: TRBV19; abundance: -; d_gene: -; j_gene: TRBJ1-4; CDR3aa: CASSTAPREKLFF; CDR3nt: TGTGCCAGTAGTACCGCCCCTCGGGAAAAACTGTTTTTT
v_gene: TRBV14; abundance: -; d_gene: -; j_gene: TRBJ2-7; CDR3aa: CASSADLLRAEQYF; CDR3nt: TGTGCCAGCAGCGCGGACTTACTCCGAGCCGAGCAGTACTTC
v_gene: TRBV6-5; abundance: -; d_gene: TRBD1; j_gene: TRBJ1-6; CDR3aa: CASRRTGGDSPLHF; CDR3nt: TGTGCCAGCAGAAGGACAGGGGGTGATTCACCCCTCCACTTT
v_gene: TRBV19; abundance: -; d_gene: TRBD1; j_gene: TRBJ1-1; CDR3aa: CASSIGRTGVAEAFF; CDR3nt: TGTGCCAGTAGTATAGGTCGGACAGGGGTCGCTGAAGCTTTCTTT
v_gene: TRBV30; abundance: -; d_gene: TRBD2; j_gene: TRBJ2-1; CDR3aa: CAWRARTSCPYNEQFF; CDR3nt: TGTGCCTGGAGAGCTAGGACTAGTTGTCCTTACAATGAGCAGTTCTTC
v_gene: TRBV5-5; abundance: -; d_gene: -; j_gene: TRBJ2-3; CDR3aa: CASSLAYTDTQYF; CDR3nt: TGTGCCAGCAGCTTGGCCTACACAGATACGCAGTATTTT
v_gene: TRBV7-2; abundance: -; d_gene: -; j_gene: TRBJ2-4; CDR3aa: CASSPLRQGNVVTKNIQYF; CDR3nt: TGTGCCAGCAGCCCCTTAAGGCAGGGGAATGTTGTAACCAAAAACATTCAGTACTTC
v_gene: TRBV2; abundance: few; d_gene: TRBD1; j_gene: TRBJ2-3; CDR3aa: CATKRDRSTDTQYF; CDR3nt: TGTGCCACCAAACGGGACAGGTCCACAGATACGCAGTATTTT
v_gene: TRBV19; abundance: -; d_gene: TRBD1; j_gene: TRBJ1-5; CDR3aa: CASRVTGGGNQPQHF; CDR3nt: TGTGCCAGTAGGGTGACAGGGGGAGGAAATCAGCCCCAGCATTTT
v_gene: TRBV11-2; abundance: -; d_gene: -; j_gene: TRBJ2-5; CDR3aa: CASSLVSETQYF; CDR3nt: TGTGCCAGCAGCCTCGTTTCGGAGACCCAGTACTTC
v_gene: TRBV6-2/TRBV6-3; abundance: -; d_gene: -; j_gene: TRBJ2-3; CDR3aa: CASTPRQIISTDTQYF; CDR3nt: TGTGCCAGCACCCCAAGACAGATCATTAGCACAGATACGCAGTATTTT
v_gene: TRBV11-2; abundance: -; d_gene: -; j_gene: TRBJ2-5; CDR3aa: CASSYGGNQETQYF; CDR3nt: TGTGCCAGCAGCTACGGCGGGAACCAAGAGACCCAGTACTTC
v_gene: TRBV27; abundance: medium-sized; d_gene: TRBD1; j_gene: TRBJ1-2; CDR3aa: CASSDGQGAYGYTF; CDR3nt: TGTGCCAGCAGTGACGGACAGGGGGCCTATGGCTACACCTTC
v_gene: TRBV30; abundance: -; d_gene: -; j_gene: TRBJ1-1; CDR3aa: CAWSWPLNTEAFF; CDR3nt: TGTGCCTGGAGTTGGCCTCTGAACACTGAAGCTTTCTTT
v_gene: TRBV7-9; abundance: -; d_gene: -; j_gene: TRBJ2-3; CDR3aa: CASSTGQFGADTQYF; CDR3nt: TGTGCCAGCAGCACCGGACAGTTCGGGGCAGATACGCAGTATTTT
v_gene: TRBV19; abundance: -; d_gene: -; j_gene: TRBJ1-2; CDR3aa: CASSIFGKGYTF; CDR3nt: TGTGCCAGTAGTATTTTCGGGAAGGGCTACACCTTC
v_gene: TRBV19; abundance: -; d_gene: TRBD1; j_gene: TRBJ1-2; CDR3aa: CASRKIQGLGYGYTF; CDR3nt: TGTGCCAGTAGGAAAATACAGGGGTTAGGTTATGGCTACACCTTC
v_gene: TRBV7-8; abundance: -; d_gene: -; j_gene: TRBJ2-7; CDR3aa: CASSTRPAFRDSPYEQYF; CDR3nt: TGTGCCAGCAGCACCCGACCCGCGTTTCGGGATTCCCCCTACGAGCAGTACTTC
v_gene: TRBV6-4; abundance: -; d_gene: TRBD2; j_gene: TRBJ2-1; CDR3aa: CASSVLAGGRNEQFF; CDR3nt: TGTGCCAGCAGCGTACTAGCGGGGGGGCGGAATGAGCAGTTCTTC
v_gene: TRBV12-5; abundance: -; d_gene: -; j_gene: TRBJ2-1; CDR3aa: CASRSGSSYNEQFF; CDR3nt: TGTGCTAGTAGAAGCGGCAGCTCCTACAATGAGCAGTTCTTC
v_gene: TRBV27; abundance: -; d_gene: -; j_gene: TRBJ1-2; CDR3aa: CASRSATDYGYTF; CDR3nt: TGTGCCAGTCGATCTGCGACAGACTATGGCTACACCTTC
v_gene: TRBV9; abundance: -; d_gene: TRBD2; j_gene: TRBJ2-3; CDR3aa: CASSAQQQREGHRDTQYF; CDR3nt: TGTGCCAGCAGCGCACAACAACAGCGGGAGGGCCATAGAGATACGCAGTATTTT
v_gene: TRBV9; abundance: -; d_gene: -; j_gene: TRBJ2-7; CDR3aa: CASSPGGPDEQYF; CDR3nt: TGTGCCAGCAGCCCCGGGGGACCCGACGAGCAGTACTTC
v_gene: TRBV20-1; abundance: once; d_gene: -; j_gene: TRBJ1-1; CDR3aa: CSASTATENTEAFF; CDR3nt: TGCAGTGCTAGTACAGCGACAGAGAACACTGAAGCTTTCTTT
v_gene: TRBV10-3; abundance: -; d_gene: TRBD1; j_gene: TRBJ1-6; CDR3aa: CAISKTGDYNSPLHF; CDR3nt: TGTGCCATCAGCAAGACAGGGGACTATAATTCACCCCTCCACTTT
v_gene: TRBV18; abundance: -; d_gene: TRBD2; j_gene: TRBJ2-7; CDR3aa: CASSLASGSYEQYF; CDR3nt: TGTGCCAGCTCACTGGCTAGCGGGAGCTACGAGCAGTACTTC